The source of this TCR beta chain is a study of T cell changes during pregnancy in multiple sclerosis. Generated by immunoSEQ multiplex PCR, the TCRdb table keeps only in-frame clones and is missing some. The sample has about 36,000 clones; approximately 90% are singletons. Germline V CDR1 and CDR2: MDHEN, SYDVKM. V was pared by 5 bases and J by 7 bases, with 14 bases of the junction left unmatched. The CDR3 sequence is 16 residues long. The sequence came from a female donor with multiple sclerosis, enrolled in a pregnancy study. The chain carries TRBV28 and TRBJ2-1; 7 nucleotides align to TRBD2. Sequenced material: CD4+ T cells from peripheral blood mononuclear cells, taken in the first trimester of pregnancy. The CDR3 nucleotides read TGTGCCAGCAGTCCAATGAGCGGGAAGGTCTTTAATGAGCAGTTCTTC. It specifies CASSPMSGKVFNEQFF.